The 22 T cell receptor beta chains given below trace back to one sample, sequenced in a study of identical twins (dated by TCRdb to about 2016). Receptors were amplified or captured by 5' RACE. Reads for this sample came from an Illumina HiSeq 2000. The public reads were reprocessed in TCRdb via fastp at Q25 and MiXCR, keeping in-frame beta chains. Every CDR3 protein is listed once, alongside the most common genes and DNA of its rows. The sample table lists under 350,000 distinct CDR3 sequences, around 9.7% of them with a count of one. Approximately 6.5% of the sample rests with the top ten. This sample was also put to use in a study of yellow fever vaccine responses in identical twins.

The sequenced material came from CD8+ T cells sorted from blood. All receptors come from a woman younger than 35 in good health.

This clonotype was seen ten or more times. The rearrangement links TRBV6-2 or TRBV6-3 to TRBJ2-2; 15 nucleotides agree with TRBD2. The CDR3 spans 16 residues. In germline, CDR1 is MNHEY, CDR2 SVGEGT. The trim removed 4 bases at V and 4 bases at J, leaving 1 base unmatched. The CDR3 DNA follows: TGTGCCAGCAGTTGGACTAGCGGGAGGGTCACCGGGGAGCTGTTTTTT. As protein: CASSWTSGRVTGELFF.

The rearrangement joins TRBV24-1 to TRBJ2-1; TRBD2 is a possible D gene (6 bases). The CDR3 has 18 amino acids. Looked up from germline, CDR1 is KGHDR and CDR2 is SFDVKD. V lost 2 bases to trimming and J lost 2 bases, with 18 bases between them. The DNA for the CDR3 is TGTGCCACCAGTGATTCCCTAACCAGCGGGCCCACCTACAATGAGCAGTTCTTC. Its translation is CATSDSLTSGPTYNEQFF.

At least ten counts were recorded for this clonotype. The chain combines TRBV7-2 with TRBJ1-1, with no clear D. Germline V gene data show CDR1 as SGHTA and CDR2 as FQGNSA. V lost 1 base and J lost 8, with 8 bases in between. This CDR3 comprises 12 residues. This chain's CDR3 is CASSLERTEAFF. The CDR3 DNA reads TGTGCCAGCAGCTTAGAACGTACCGAAGCTTTCTTT.

This clonotype was seen only a few times. The chain carries TRBV4-1 and TRBJ1-1; D gene uncertain. The CDR3 contains 14 residues. Trimming shortened V by 0 bases and J by 1 base, and 6 bases separated the two germline ends. Germline CDR1 is MGHRA and CDR2 is YSYEKL. In DNA, the CDR3 is TGCGCCAGCAGCCAAGAACCCGGGAACACTGAAGCTTTCTTT. Residues: CASSQEPGNTEAFF.

This clonotype was seen at least ten times. The rearrangement links TRBV4-1 to TRBJ2-1; tentatively, D is TRBD2 (5 bases). V was cut by 6 bases and J by 4 bases, with 22 bases left in between. This CDR3 is built from 17 residues. CDR1 is MGHRA and CDR2 is YSYEKL in the germline V gene. The CDR3 DNA follows: TGCGCCAGCAGTCCCAAAGACTATGCGGAAGCGTACAATGAGCAGTTCTTC. Amino acids: CASSPKDYAEAYNEQFF.

J is TRBJ1-1 and V is TRBV6-4; 10 bases are a match to TRBD1. CDR1 MRHNA and CDR2 SNTAGT come from the germline V gene. The CDR3 loop spans 15 amino acids. The V segment lost 3 bases and the J segment 4 bases; nucleotides outside the gene matches: 5. CDR3 loop: CASSDGTGVATEAFF. CDR3 coding DNA: TGTGCCAGCAGTGATGGGACAGGGGTGGCCACTGAAGCTTTCTTT.

This clonotype was picked up one time. The rearrangement links TRBV12-3 or TRBV12-4 to TRBJ2-1; D perhaps matches TRBD2 (6 bases). The V end lost 3 bases, the J end lost 5 bases, and 11 bases lay between the germline ends. The CDR3 loop spans 14 amino acids. In DNA, the CDR3 is TGTGCCAGCAGTTTTCAGAGGAGGGACAATGAGCAGTTCTTC. Amino acid sequence: CASSFQRRDNEQFF.

The chain carries TRBV5-1 and TRBJ2-7; D uncertain. Trimming pared 7 bases from V and 2 bases from J, leaving 7 bases between. Germline lookup yields CDR1 SGHRS and CDR2 YFSETQ. The CDR3 runs 11 residues. CDR3 sequence: CASGETYEQYF. The CDR3 nucleotides are TGCGCCAGCGGCGAAACCTACGAGCAGTACTTC.

The sample holds a few counts of this clonotype. This chain links TRBV6-5 with TRBJ1-1, with a weak D call TRBD1 (5 bases). Germline CDR1 reads MNHEY; CDR2 reads SVGAGI. V was trimmed by 2 bases and J by 6 bases, leaving 13 bases between them. The CDR3 length is 14 residues. CDR3 nucleotides: TGTGCCAGCAGTTACGACCAGGGTATGGCTGAAGCTTTCTTT. It encodes CASSYDQGMAEAFF.

Ten or more counts support this clonotype. The chain joins TRBV20-1 to TRBJ1-1; TRBD1 matches at 7 bases. This CDR3 comprises 10 residues. The J segment lost 7 bases and the V segment lost 5 bases, leaving 1 base of the junction unmatched. Per the germline V gene, CDR1 is DFQATT and CDR2 is SNEGSKA (reference sequence). The CDR3 DNA sequence: TGCAGTGCTGGACAGGATGAAGCTTTCTTT. This sequence encodes CSAGQDEAFF.

DNA of the CDR3: TGTGCCAGCAGCCCCCGGGACAGGGGCGAGCAGTACTTC. Translating gives CASSPRDRGEQYF. This rearrangement joins TRBV28 to TRBJ2-7; the match to TRBD1 covers 10 bases. In germline, CDR1 is MDHEN, CDR2 SYDVKM. The CDR3 loop spans 13 amino acids. V shed 6 bases, J shed 6 bases, and the junction held 5 bases outside the gene matches.

Of note for this clonotype: A much larger clone differs by one base, so this may be a read error. This chain links TRBV18 with TRBJ2-7; TRBD1 matches 8 bases. Germline CDR1 KGHSH, CDR2 LQKENI. CDR3 length: 14 residues. J was trimmed by 3 bases and V by 5 bases; bases with no gene match: 6. This CDR3 is CASSSGQVDYEQYF. CDR3 bases: TGTGCCAGCTCATCGGGACAGGTGGACTACGAGCAGTACTTC. The entire variable domain, with the rest obtained from reference TRBV18 and TRBJ2-7, is as follows: NAGVMQNPRHLVRRRGQEARLRCSPMKGHSHVYWYRQLPEEGLKFMVYLQKENIIDESGMPKERFSAEFPKEGPSILRIQQVVRGDSAAYFCASSSGQVDYEQYFGPGTRLTVT.

This clonotype has ten or more counts. The chain is built from TRBV24-1 and TRBJ2-5; TRBD1 matches at 8 bases. The V gene's germline CDR1 is KGHDR and CDR2 SFDVKD. Trimming took 4 bases from V and 1 from J; bases not matched to a gene: 4. This CDR3 is built from 15 residues. The CDR3 loop reads CATSESDRAQETQYF. The CDR3 DNA sequence: TGTGCCACCAGTGAATCGGACAGGGCCCAAGAGACCCAGTACTTC.

This chain links TRBV7-9 with TRBJ1-6; possible D gene TRBD1, 5 bases. The V and J ends lost 1 base and 10 bases respectively, with 17 bases between them. Looked up from germline, CDR1 is SEHNR and CDR2 is FQNEAQ (reference sequence). CDR3 length: 16 amino acids. CDR3 DNA sequence: TGTGCCAGCAGCTTAGTGCTAGGGGAGGAAGGATCACCCCTCCACTTT. Translated: CASSLVLGEEGSPLHF.

The chain employs TRBV4-1 and TRBJ1-1; weak D call: TRBD1 (5 bases). The CDR3 has 15 residues. Trimming shortened V by 1 base and J by 5 bases, and 14 bases separated the two germline ends. Germline loops: CDR1 MGHRA, CDR2 YSYEKL. CDR3 loop: CASSQGRRAITEAFF. The CDR3 region has the DNA TGCGCCAGCAGCCAAGGGCGCAGGGCGATAACTGAAGCTTTCTTT.

This rearrangement joins TRBV21-1 to TRBJ2-5; the DNA was not used to check the table's D call, TRBD2. TRBV21-1 is marked as a pseudogene. This CDR3 has 16 amino acids. The CDR3 here is CASSKDVTSVPETQYF. As DNA, the CDR3 is TGTGCCAGCAGCAAAGACGTGACTAGCGTTCCGGAGACCCAGTACTTC.

The V gene is TRBV5-4, the J gene TRBJ2-1; TRBD2 matches 7 bases. There are 16 residues in the CDR3. Unmatched junction bases numbered 12, after V lost 0 bases and J lost 9 bases. Germline CDR1 reads SGHNT; CDR2 reads YYREEE (reference sequence). CDR3 sequence (DNA): TGTGCCAGCAGCTTGGAGCTTAGCGGGCTTTGGGCTGAGCAGTTCTTC. This codes for CASSLELSGLWAEQFF.

This clonotype was observed a few times. The rearrangement links TRBV11-1 to TRBJ2-7; 15 bases are a match to TRBD2. The CDR3 has 19 residues. Trimming cost V 5 bases and J 5 bases; bases outside gene matches: 16. CDR1 is SGHAT and CDR2 is FQDESV in the germline V gene (reference sequence). CDR3 amino acids: CASSPRTSGGAWRLDEQYF. CDR3 coding DNA: TGTGCCAGCAGCCCCAGGACTAGCGGGGGGGCGTGGAGGTTGGACGAGCAGTACTTC.

V usage is TRBV20-1 and J usage is TRBJ2-5, with D unresolved. Between the trimmed V and J ends, which lost 7 bases and 1 base, there was a span of 10 bases. Germline V lookup: CDR1 DFQATT, CDR2 SNEGSKA (reference sequence). The CDR3 loop spans 12 amino acids. The CDR3 spells CSGDRLQETQYF. CDR3 sequence (DNA): TGCAGTGGGGATCGCCTCCAAGAGACCCAGTACTTC.

There are a few counts of this clonotype. The chain joins TRBV27 to TRBJ2-3; D tentatively reads TRBD1 or TRBD2 (6 bases each). The CDR3 is 16 amino acids. The V gene lost 2 bases and the J gene lost 1 base, with 13 bases spanning the gap. CDR1 is MNHEY and CDR2 is SMNVEV in the germline V gene (reference sequence). CDR3 DNA sequence: TGTGCCAGCAGTTTACCGGGGGCCGTCGGCACAGATACGCAGTATTTT. Amino acids: CASSLPGAVGTDTQYF.

The rearrangement joins TRBV9 to TRBJ2-2; D remains unclear. The V end was cut by 0 bases, the J end by 0 bases, with 15 bases between. This CDR3 has 18 residues. CDR1 SGDLS and CDR2 YYNGEE come from the germline V gene. In nucleotides, the CDR3 is TGTGCCAGCAGCGTAGAAATTAAGGCTAGAACGAACACCGGGGAGCTGTTTTTT. Protein product: CASSVEIKARTNTGELFF. Supplemented by reference TRBV9 and TRBJ2-2, the full variable domain reads DSGVTQTPKHLITATGQRVTLRCSPRSGDLSVYWYQQSLDQGLQFLIQYYNGEERAKGNILERFSAQQFPDLHSELNLSSLELGDSALYFCASSVEIKARTNTGELFFGEGSRLTVL.

The CDR3, as DNA: TGTGCCAGCAGGGCGGACAGGGGGCCCGATTCCTACGAGCAGTACTTC. Protein product: CASRADRGPDSYEQYF. The rearrangement uses TRBV2 and TRBJ2-7, with 11 bases identical to TRBD1. With 6 bases clipped from V and 1 base from J, the junction kept 8 bases outside the gene matches. This CDR3 has 16 amino acids. CDR1 and CDR2 from the germline V gene are SNHLY and FYNNEI.